The 5 T cell receptor beta chains presented below share a single source sample, sequenced in a study of CD4 T cells in relation to SARS-CoV-2 and coronaviruses listed by TCRdb under 2021. Their cognate antigens are unknown. Receptor amplification or capture employed the immunoSEQ multiplex PCR assay. TCRdb's version of the immuneACCESS table is confined to in-frame rearrangements and falls short of the full clone set. An unresolved V gene accounts for under half of the shortfall where checked; the remainder is of unknown origin. This sample holds approximately 40,000 clones; about 80% were observed only once. The ten largest account for roughly 2.8% of the sample. Material: memory CD4+ T cells from PBMCs, cultured in vitro. The meaning of the sample's cell subset or site label: memory (non-naive) CD4+ T cells. The receptors were sampled from an adult with COVID-19.

The V and J genes are TRBV2 and TRBJ2-5; no firm D call. The ends were cut back, 5 bases at V and 4 bases at J, with 14 bases in the middle. This CDR3 comprises 14 residues. Germline V lookup: CDR1 SNHLY, CDR2 FYNNEI. The CDR3 region has the DNA TGTGCCAGCAGTCCCACGGCCCCGCCAGAGACCCAGTACTTC. Residues: CASSPTAPPETQYF.

J is TRBJ2-2 and V is TRBV19, with D perhaps TRBD1 (6 bases). Deletions cut 9 bases from V and 1 base from J, with 9 bases between. The CDR3 extends over 13 amino acids. The germline V gene encodes CDR1 LNHDA and CDR2 SQIVND (reference sequence). The DNA of the CDR3 is TGTGCCAGCAGGGGAATGAACACCGGGGAGCTGTTTTTT. It translates to CASRGMNTGELFF. Variable domain in full (rest from reference TRBV19 and TRBJ2-2): DGGITQSPKYLFRKEGQNVTLSCEQNLNHDAMYWYRQDPGQGLRLIYYSQIVNDFQKGDIAEGYSVSREKKESFPLTVTSAQKNPTAFYLCASRGMNTGELFFGEGSRLTVL.

The chain links TRBV14 to TRBJ2-5; TRBD1 aligns across 7 bases. With V trimmed by 1 base and J by 5 bases, 7 bases remained unmatched. CDR1 is SGHDN, CDR2 FVKESK, per germline. The CDR3 runs 15 residues. The CDR3 sequence: CASSQGSGGYETQYF. Written as DNA, the CDR3 is TGTGCCAGCAGCCAAGGATCAGGGGGTTATGAGACCCAGTACTTC. Full variable domain (missing parts from reference TRBV14 and TRBJ2-5): EAGVTQFPSHSVIEKGQTVTLRCDPISGHDNLYWYRRVMGKEIKFLLHFVKESKQDESGMPNNRFLAERTGGTYSTLKVQPAELEDSGVYFCASSQGSGGYETQYFGPGTRLLVL.

V gene TRBV5-6 combines with J gene TRBJ1-1; D gene unclear. The germline V gene has CDR1 SGHDT and CDR2 YYEEEE. CDR3 length equals 13 residues. The V gene lost 4 bases and the J gene lost 3 bases, with 10 bases spanning the gap. The CDR3 nucleotides read TGTGCCAGCAGCCCGTCCCGGTACACTGAAGCTTTCTTT. Translated, it gives CASSPSRYTEAFF.

The chain couples TRBV6-5 to TRBJ2-2; D call uncertain. CDR1 is MNHEY, CDR2 SVGAGI, per germline. The V gene lost 8 bases and the J gene lost 7 bases, with 17 bases spanning the gap. This CDR3 has 14 amino acids. CDR3 sequence (DNA): TGTGCCAGCTGCCCGGGCCCTACGCTCGGGGAGCTGTTTTTT. As protein: CASCPGPTLGELFF.